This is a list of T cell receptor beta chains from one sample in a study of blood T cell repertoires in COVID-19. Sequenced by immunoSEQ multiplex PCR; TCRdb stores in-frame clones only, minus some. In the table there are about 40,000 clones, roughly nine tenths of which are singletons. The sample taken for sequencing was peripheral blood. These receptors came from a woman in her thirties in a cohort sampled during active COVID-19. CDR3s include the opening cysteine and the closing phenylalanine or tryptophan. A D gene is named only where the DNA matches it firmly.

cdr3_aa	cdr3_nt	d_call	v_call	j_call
CASSGTGKTYEQYF	TGCGCCAGCAGCGGGACAGGCAAGACCTACGAGCAGTACTTC	TRBD1	TRBV5-1	TRBJ2-7
CASSEPGANYGYTF	TGTGCCAGCAGTGAACCCGGAGCTAACTATGGCTACACCTTC	.	TRBV25-1	TRBJ1-2
CASSLKAGGRDEQFF	TGTGCCAGCAGCTTAAAGGCGGGAGGGAGGGATGAGCAGTTCTTC	TRBD2	TRBV7-2	TRBJ2-1
CASSQDVRERYGYTF	TGTGCCAGCAGCCAAGATGTGAGGGAGAGATATGGCTACACCTTC	.	TRBV14	TRBJ1-2
CASSLVRARAAKNIQYF	TGTGCCAGCAGCTTAGTCCGGGCGAGGGCGGCCAAAAACATTCAGTACTTC	.	TRBV7-9	TRBJ2-4
CASSPQGGRRSTDTQYF	TGTGCCAGCTCACCCCAGGGCGGGAGGCGAAGCACAGATACGCAGTATTTT	TRBD2	TRBV18	TRBJ2-3
CASRPGGPQSYEQYF	TGCGCCAGCAGACCAGGGGGTCCCCAATCCTACGAGCAGTACTTC	TRBD1	TRBV10-2	TRBJ2-7
CASSSPSPRGISTDTQYF	TGTGCCAGCAGCTCGCCATCGCCGAGGGGGATCTCCACAGATACGCAGTATTTT	.	TRBV11-3	TRBJ2-3
CASSALLAEMNTGELFF	TGTGCCAGCAGTGCCTTACTAGCGGAGATGAACACCGGGGAGCTGTTTTTT	TRBD2	TRBV6-1	TRBJ2-2
CASSSGLGGDNEQFF	TGTGCCAGCAGCTCGGGACTAGGAGGGGACAATGAGCAGTTCTTC	TRBD2	TRBV5-4	TRBJ2-1
CATSDPTGGYYGYTF	TGTGCCACCAGTGACCCGACAGGGGGCTACTATGGCTACACCTTC	TRBD1	TRBV24-1	TRBJ1-2